This TCR beta chain came from a study of blood T cell repertoires in COVID-19. About the study: Collection of acute and convalescent COVID-19 samples took place in the United States, Italy and Spain. In each case, the material was cDNA or gDNA derived from T cells, B-cell-depleted T cells, or PBMCs.

Looked up from germline, CDR1 is KGHDR and CDR2 is SFDVKD. V lost 7 bases to trimming and J lost 1 base, with 8 bases between them. This CDR3 comprises 13 residues. In the authors' methods: From reference gene primer amplification, estimates of nucleated cell counts were derived. Sequencing used immunoSEQ multiplex PCR; TCRdb keeps in-frame clones, though not all of them. The DNA gave D and trimming, while V, J and clone size come from that table. The sample has 200,000 to 250,000 clones; about 90% are singletons. This receptor was obtained from a woman in her late teens or twenties who had recovered from COVID-19. The chain joins TRBV24-1 to TRBJ2-3; no definite D call. The sequenced sample consisted of peripheral blood. CDR3 residues: CATREPGTDTQYF. The CDR3 coding sequence is TGTGCCACCAGAGAGCCGGGCACAGATACGCAGTATTTT.